This TCR beta chain was found in a study of OX40 agonist ivuxolimab in advanced cancers. Study as a whole: Among those enrolled, mean age was 60 years (range about 23 to 90) and 82.7% were male.

The ends lost 5 bases at V and 5 bases at J; junction bases unmatched: 8. This CDR3 has 15 amino acids. Germline values: CDR1 SGHTA, CDR2 FQGTGA. Comment on this clone: Its cognate antigen is unknown.

Points from the study as a whole: The investigators did not determine what antigen specificity the expanded peripheral T cells had. At 0.1 to 3.0 mg/kg and by week 6, CD4+ and CD8+ T cells in the blood had expanded clonally.

Some clones are missing from TCRdb's copy, which holds only in-frame ones; the method was immunoSEQ multiplex PCR. Of some 100,000 clones listed, less than 95% are singletons. The receptor comes from an adult with an advanced solid tumor such as melanoma, head and neck, liver or kidney cancer. The source material was CD4+ or CD8+ T cells sorted from blood, sampled in a trial of the OX40 agonist ivuxolimab. The chain uses TRBV7-3 and TRBJ2-2, with 7 nucleotides matching TRBD2. For the CDR3, the DNA is TGTGCCAGCAGCCCTGGACTAGGACGGACCGGGGAGCTGTTTTTT. Its translation is CASSPGLGRTGELFF.